This T cell receptor beta chain was recovered during a study of blood T cell repertoires in COVID-19. Study as a whole: Whether acute or convalescent, the COVID-19 samples came from the United States, Italy and Spain. Sample material is recorded as cDNA or gDNA derived from T cells, B-cell-depleted T cells, or PBMCs.

Here immunoSEQ multiplex PCR was the method, and the copy in TCRdb shows in-frame clones only, minus some. The sample lists fewer than 450,000 clones, around 89% occurring once. A remark on this clone: Other DNA sequences in this specimen translate into the identical CDR3.

V was cut by 3 bases and J by 8 bases, with 9 bases left in between. CDR1 is MNHEY and CDR2 is SMNVEV in the germline V gene (reference sequence). The CDR3 has 12 amino acids. This receptor was taken from a woman between 50 and 59 years old with COVID-19, enrolled during active disease. This rearrangement joins TRBV27 to TRBJ2-3; TRBD2 is a possible D gene (6 bases). The sequencing sample was made of peripheral blood. CDR3 DNA sequence: TGTGCCAGCAGTTTGGGGCGGGGTACGCAGTATTTT. Its translation: CASSLGRGTQYF.